Shown below are 6 T cell receptor beta chains from a single sample sequenced in a study of immune evolution from preneoplasia to lung adenocarcinoma. The protocol was immunoSEQ multiplex PCR, while the TCRdb copy is restricted to in-frame clones and leaves out a portion. The table lists around 5,700 clones, around three quarters of them singletons, with under 9.5% in the top ten. Sample: FFPE lung adenocarcinoma in situ tissue. The receptors here all came from a donor at least 70 years old with lung adenocarcinoma.

On this clone itself: The same CDR3 also results from other DNA sequences found in this sample. The gene calls are TRBV5-1 and TRBJ2-3, with D unresolved. The CDR3 length is 15 residues. Germline CDR1 is SGHRS and CDR2 is YFSETQ. The V end was cut by 0 bases, the J end by 1 base, with 9 bases between. The CDR3 DNA is TGCGCCAGCAGCTTGGGGAGAGGAGGCACAGATACGCAGTATTTT. Translation gives CASSLGRGGTDTQYF.

The chain recombines TRBV28 with TRBJ1-5, with D perhaps matching TRBD1 (6 bases). Germline-derived CDR1 and CDR2 are MDHEN and SYDVKM. This CDR3 has 15 residues. Trimming took off 6 bases at V and 3 bases at J, with 15 bases between the two ends. The CDR3 loop reads CASRPGQINNQPQHF. Written as DNA, the CDR3 is TGTGCCAGCAGGCCCGGACAGATTAACAATCAGCCCCAGCATTTT.

V gene TRBV27 combines with J gene TRBJ2-1; the D gene could be TRBD1 or TRBD2 (5 bases each). This CDR3 region has 13 residues. The V gene lost 5 bases and the J gene lost 5 bases, with 10 bases spanning the gap. Germline V gene lookup returns CDR1 MNHEY and CDR2 SMNVEV (reference sequence). The CDR3 sequence is CASSLRGDNEQFF. Here the CDR3 DNA reads TGTGCCAGCAGTCTGAGGGGAGACAATGAGCAGTTCTTC.

The chain links TRBV11-3 to TRBJ2-7, with a possible D match to TRBD2 (6 bases). Trimming stripped 1 base from V and 7 bases from J, with 11 bases between. Germline V gives CDR1 SGHNT, CDR2 YENEEA. This CDR3 is built from 13 residues. The CDR3 nucleotides are TGTGCCAGCAGCTTAGGCTCGGCGGGGGAGCAGTACTTC. Encoded protein: CASSLGSAGEQYF. The entire variable domain, with the rest obtained from reference TRBV11-3 and TRBJ2-7, is as follows: EAGVVQSPRYKIIEKKQPVAFWCNPISGHNTLYWYLQNLGQGPELLIRYENEEAVDDSQLPKDRFSAERLKGVDSTLKIQPAELGDSAVYLCASSLGSAGEQYFGPGTRLTVT.

CDR3 sequence (DNA): TGTGCCAGCAGCTTACTGTGGCGGGGGGGCCAAGAGACCCAGTACTTC. Translating gives CASSLLWRGGQETQYF. The rearrangement links TRBV7-6 to TRBJ2-5, with 9 nucleotides matching TRBD2. CDR3 length equals 16 residues. Germline lookup yields CDR1 SGHVS and CDR2 FNYEAQ. Trimming took 2 bases from V and 1 from J; bases not matched to a gene: 5.

This sequence joins TRBV2 and TRBJ2-5; 9 nucleotides match TRBD1. Trimming cost V 6 bases and J 5 bases; bases outside gene matches: 7. The CDR3 is 14 amino acids. From germline, CDR1 is SNHLY and CDR2 FYNNEI. The DNA of the CDR3 is TGTGCCAGCAGCCGGGGGACAGGGATGGAGACCCAGTACTTC. Residues: CASSRGTGMETQYF.